This T cell receptor beta chain was identified during a study of blood T cell repertoires in COVID-19. Original analysis: Estimates of nucleated cell counts were drawn from the amplification of reference gene primers. The table came from immunoSEQ multiplex PCR; TCRdb's copy has only in-frame clones and leaves some out. V and J calls and clone size are those listed in that table; D and trimming were worked out from the DNA. Of more than 200,000 clones listed, around 87% are singletons. Enrolment of Seattle patients took place during active infection, and they were followed longitudinally. This CDR3 has 11 amino acids. V lost 8 bases, J lost 4 bases, and 11 bases lay in between. The germline V gene encodes CDR1 SQVTM and CDR2 ANQGSEA.

Material for sequencing was peripheral blood. This TCR derives from a woman aged 45-60 years with COVID-19, enrolled during active disease. The chain couples TRBV29-1 to TRBJ1-2; the D is unclear. The CDR3 coding sequence is TGCAGCACCACCGACACCTATGGCTACACCTTC. Amino acids: CSTTDTYGYTF. The full variable domain, its missing parts supplied by reference TRBV29-1 and TRBJ1-2, is SAVISQKPSRDICQRGTSLTIQCQVDSQVTMMFWYRQQPGQSLTLIATANQGSEATYESGFVIDKFPISRPNLTFSTLTVSNMSPEDSSIYLCSTTDTYGYTFGSGTRLTVV.